The 27 T cell receptor beta chains presented below share a single source sample, sequenced in a study of CD8 T cells in Susac syndrome. RNA in amounts of about 0.45 to 1 ug was reverse transcribed with random hexamers. Using its own MiXCR run on the immunoSEQ multiplex PCR reads, TCRdb lists one record per CDR3 protein. Of some 300,000 distinct CDR3 sequences detected, roughly 85% appear once; the ten largest clones hold about 0.22%. The sequenced sample consisted of CD8+ T cells from PBMCs. The receptors shown here come from a human donor with multiple sclerosis.

This chain joins TRBV7-8 and TRBJ1-2; D gene ambiguous. V was cut by 2 bases and J by 0 bases, with 13 bases left in between. Germline CDR1 SGHVS, CDR2 FQNEAQ. The CDR3 runs to 16 residues. The CDR3, as DNA: TGTGCCAGCAGCTTATTCAGCGGGCCAGCTAACTATGGCTACACCTTC. It yields the protein CASSLFSGPANYGYTF.

This clonotype turned up a few times. The chain combines TRBV27 with TRBJ2-1; tentatively, D is TRBD1 or TRBD2 (5 bases each). V was trimmed by 1 base and J by 8 bases, leaving 6 bases between them. Germline CDR1 reads MNHEY; CDR2 reads SMNVEV (reference sequence). This CDR3 comprises 12 residues. The CDR3 DNA follows: TGTGCCAGCAGTTTATTGGGGGATGAGCAGTTCTTC. Protein: CASSLLGDEQFF.

The rearrangement joins TRBV9 to TRBJ2-7; D is tentatively TRBD1 or TRBD2 (5 bases each). Germline lookup yields CDR1 SGDLS and CDR2 YYNGEE. There are 15 residues in the CDR3. V was shortened by 0 bases and J by 3 bases, with 13 bases between the two germline ends. CDR3 residues: CASSVEPGPYYEQYF. CDR3 DNA: TGTGCCAGCAGCGTAGAACCGGGACCCTACTACGAGCAGTACTTC.

This rearrangement joins TRBV3-1 to TRBJ2-1; 11 bases are shared with TRBD2. The junction had 8 bases not matched to a gene; V was cut back by 0 bases and J by 4 bases. This CDR3 comprises 18 residues. Germline V gene data show CDR1 as LGHDT and CDR2 as YNNKEL (reference sequence). Written as DNA, the CDR3 is TGTGCCAGCAGCCAAGAGGGTACTAGCGGGAGTAGGTACAATGAGCAGTTCTTC. This codes for CASSQEGTSGSRYNEQFF.

The rearrangement uses TRBV5-4 and TRBJ2-3, with 7 bases that match TRBD2. The CDR3 extends over 15 amino acids. The ends lost 2 bases at V and 0 bases at J; junction bases unmatched: 3. Germline assignment: CDR1 SGHNT and CDR2 YYREEE (reference sequence). The CDR3 sequence: CASSFLAASTDTQYF. CDR3 nucleotide sequence: TGTGCCAGCAGCTTCCTAGCGGCTAGCACAGATACGCAGTATTTT.

V and J are TRBV7-9 and TRBJ2-2; weak D call: TRBD2 (5 bases). The germline CDR1 and CDR2 sequences are SEHNR and FQNEAQ (reference sequence). V was clipped by 5 bases and J by 8 bases, with 12 bases between them. This CDR3 has 13 amino acids. The CDR3 loop reads CASSRNGMGELFF. The CDR3 nucleotides read TGTGCCAGCAGCCGGAACGGGATGGGGGAGCTGTTTTTT.

CDR3 DNA sequence: TGTGCCAGCAGTCCGAATTCGGGGGCGATCCCCTATGGCTACACCTTC. Amino acids: CASSPNSGAIPYGYTF. The genes are TRBV6-1 and TRBJ1-2, with TRBD1 as a possible D gene (6 bases). Trimming left V 5 bases short and J 4 bases short, with 20 bases between. The CDR3 has 16 amino acids. Germline loops: CDR1 MNHNS, CDR2 SASEGT.

This rearrangement joins TRBV11-2 to TRBJ2-2; TRBD2 matches 9 bases. CDR3 size: 17 residues. After removal of 0 bases from V and 5 bases from J, the junction contained 7 bases not matched to a gene. In germline, CDR1 is SGHAT, CDR2 FQNNGV. The CDR3 region has the DNA TGTGCCAGCAGCTTAGATAGTAGCGGGAGTTTAACCGGGGAGCTGTTTTTT. Its protein is CASSLDSSGSLTGELFF.

The CDR3, as DNA: TGCAGCGTTGATTATACCAGGGGGCACTCTTTCTACAATGAGCAGTTCTTC. This codes for CSVDYTRGHSFYNEQFF. The chain employs TRBV29-1 and TRBJ2-1; 8 bases are a match to TRBD1. This CDR3 is 17 amino acids long. Unmatched junction bases numbered 13, after V lost 3 bases and J lost 3 bases. CDR1 and CDR2 from the germline V gene are SQVTM and ANQGSEA.

The chain recombines TRBV4-1 with TRBJ1-5; 10 bases agree with TRBD1. The germline V gene has CDR1 MGHRA and CDR2 YSYEKL. The CDR3 has 18 residues. V lost 3 bases to trimming and J lost 1 base; unmatched junction nucleotides: 9. The CDR3 DNA reads TGCGCCAGCAGCCACACCGGGACAGGGGTCAGGAGCAATCAGCCCCAGCATTTT. Translating it yields CASSHTGTGVRSNQPQHF.

This CDR3 is CASSFSGTGSEQFF. CDR3 in DNA: TGTGCCAGCAGCTTTTCCGGGACAGGGAGTGAGCAGTTCTTC. The chain uses TRBV11-3 and TRBJ2-1; 9 bases agree with TRBD1. The CDR3 length is 14 residues. The germline gives CDR1 SGHNT, CDR2 YENEEA. V was clipped by 3 bases and J by 9 bases; unmatched bases: 6.

The rearrangement joins TRBV19 to TRBJ2-7, with 14 nucleotides matching TRBD2. V lost 5 bases to trimming and J lost 5 bases; unmatched junction nucleotides: 5. Germline V lookup: CDR1 LNHDA, CDR2 SQIVND (reference sequence). The CDR3 has 15 amino acids. The CDR3 sequence: CASSLGLAGGHEQYF. CDR3 sequence (DNA): TGTGCCAGTAGTCTCGGACTAGCGGGAGGCCACGAGCAGTACTTC.

CDR3 nucleotide sequence: TGTGCCACCAGCGTACTCCGGGGGGGGTTGAGTTCACGTACCTACGAGCAGTACTTC. It encodes CATSVLRGGLSSRTYEQYF. The chain couples TRBV15 to TRBJ2-7; 8 bases align to TRBD2. CDR1 and CDR2 (germline): LNHNV, YYDKDF (reference sequence). CDR3 size: 19 residues. J gave up 2 bases and V 5 bases, and 20 bases lay outside the gene matches.

The chain couples TRBV2 to TRBJ1-1, with TRBD1 as a possible D gene (5 bases). The CDR3 loop spans 15 amino acids. V shed 1 base and J shed 5 bases, with 14 bases lying between them. Germline CDR1 reads SNHLY; CDR2 reads FYNNEI. The CDR3 DNA reads TGTGCCAGCAGTGAAGGACGGGGCATAGGAACTGAAGCTTTCTTT. Amino acids: CASSEGRGIGTEAFF. Combining the CDR3 with reference TRBV2 and TRBJ1-1 gives the whole variable domain EPEVTQTPSHQVTQMGQEVILRCVPISNHLYFYWYRQILGQKVEFLVSFYNNEISEKSEIFDDQFSVERPDGSNFTLKIRSTKLEDSAMYFCASSEGRGIGTEAFFGQGTRLTVV.

The rearrangement links TRBV5-1 to TRBJ2-3; 7 nucleotides agree with TRBD1. This CDR3 is built from 14 residues. The V gene's germline CDR1 is SGHRS and CDR2 YFSETQ. J gave up 5 bases and V 2 bases, and 5 bases lay outside the gene matches. The CDR3 bases are TGCGCCAGCAGCTTCCTGACAGGGCTAGATACGCAGTATTTT. Translation gives CASSFLTGLDTQYF.

The chain recombines TRBV28 with TRBJ1-5; tentative D call: TRBD1 (6 bases). This CDR3 has 15 amino acids. V dropped 4 bases and J dropped 2 bases, with 12 bases sitting between them. Germline CDR1 MDHEN, CDR2 SYDVKM. The CDR3 coding sequence is TGTGCCAGCAGTTCCAGGGGTTTGGGCAATCAGCCCCAGCATTTT. This translates into CASSSRGLGNQPQHF. Full variable domain (missing parts from reference TRBV28 and TRBJ1-5): DVKVTQSSRYLVKRTGEKVFLECVQDMDHENMFWYRQDPGLGLRLIYFSYDVKMKEKGDIPEGYSVSREKKERFSLILESASTNQTSMYLCASSSRGLGNQPQHFGDGTRLSIL.

This clonotype showed up just once. This chain connects TRBV5-4 to TRBJ1-1, with a weak D call TRBD1 (5 bases). Looked up from germline, CDR1 is SGHNT and CDR2 is YYREEE (reference sequence). With 4 bases removed from V and 4 bases from J, the gap between germline ends came to 11 bases. The CDR3 runs to 13 residues. The CDR3 sequence is CASSGLGGTEAFF. The CDR3 DNA is TGTGCCAGCAGCGGGCTCGGGGGCACTGAAGCTTTCTTT.

The chain combines TRBV19 with TRBJ1-2; 7 nucleotides line up with TRBD1. The V segment lost 7 bases and the J segment 5 bases; nucleotides outside the gene matches: 4. The V gene's germline CDR1 is LNHDA and CDR2 SQIVND (reference sequence). The CDR3 consists of 12 residues. The CDR3 DNA follows: TGTGCCAGTATGGGGACAGTTTATGGCTACACCTTC. It encodes CASMGTVYGYTF.

This chain uses TRBV20-1 with TRBJ2-2; perhaps TRBD2 as D (5 bases). CDR3 length: 17 amino acids. The germline V gene encodes CDR1 DFQATT and CDR2 SNEGSKA (reference sequence). V was trimmed by 3 bases and J by 1 base, leaving 18 bases between them. The CDR3 loop is CSARKSKTSENTGELFF. CDR3 sequence (DNA): TGCAGTGCTAGGAAGTCCAAAACTAGTGAGAACACCGGGGAGCTGTTTTTT.

This CDR3 reads CASSIGGYEQYF. The CDR3 DNA follows: TGTGCCAGTAGTATTGGCGGCTACGAGCAGTACTTC. V and J are TRBV19 and TRBJ2-7; no reliable D call. V was trimmed by 3 bases and J by 3 bases, leaving 6 bases between them. The CDR3 sequence is 12 residues long. The germline CDR1 and CDR2 sequences are LNHDA and SQIVND (reference sequence). The variable domain in full, completed from reference TRBV19 and TRBJ2-7, reads DGGITQSPKYLFRKEGQNVTLSCEQNLNHDAMYWYRQDPGQGLRLIYYSQIVNDFQKGDIAEGYSVSREKKESFPLTVTSAQKNPTAFYLCASSIGGYEQYFGPGTRLTVT.

This chain links TRBV19 with TRBJ2-7; D gene ambiguous. Trimming removed 4 bases at V and 0 bases at J, with 16 bases between. Germline V gene lookup returns CDR1 LNHDA and CDR2 SQIVND (reference sequence). This CDR3 is built from 16 residues. CDR3 in amino acids: CASSTPSQASSYEQYF. The DNA for the CDR3 is TGTGCCAGTAGTACTCCCTCGCAGGCAAGCTCCTACGAGCAGTACTTC.

V and J are TRBV7-9 and TRBJ2-1, with no clear D. V was cut by 5 bases and J by 0 bases, with 8 bases left in between. CDR3 length: 14 residues. Looked up from germline, CDR1 is SEHNR and CDR2 is FQNEAQ (reference sequence). CDR3 DNA sequence: TGTGCCAGCAGCCAGAGGCGCTCCTACAATGAGCAGTTCTTC. This translates into CASSQRRSYNEQFF.

The V and J genes are TRBV27 and TRBJ2-7; D unclear. Trimming took 2 bases from V and 6 from J, leaving 11 bases between them. Per germline, CDR1 MNHEY and CDR2 SMNVEV (reference sequence). This CDR3 has 13 amino acids. The CDR3 reads CASSLGPFIEQYF. Here the CDR3 DNA reads TGTGCCAGCAGTTTAGGGCCCTTTATCGAGCAGTACTTC.

This chain joins TRBV5-1 and TRBJ2-1, with 12 bases identical to TRBD2. V shed 3 bases and J 8 bases; nucleotides not matched to a gene: 9. Germline loops: CDR1 SGHRS, CDR2 YFSETQ. There are 16 residues in the CDR3. In nucleotides, the CDR3 is TGCGCCAGCAGCTCTAGGACTAGCGGGATGGGCGATGAGCAGTTCTTC. Its protein product is CASSSRTSGMGDEQFF.

V gene TRBV6-2 or TRBV6-3 combines with J gene TRBJ1-5, with D unresolved. The CDR3 covers 11 residues. The ends were cut back, 2 bases at V and 9 bases at J, with 5 bases in the middle. Germline CDR1 and CDR2: MNHEY and SVGEGT. The CDR3 reads CASSYPGPQHF. In DNA, the CDR3 is TGTGCCAGCAGTTACCCGGGGCCCCAGCATTTT.

This clonotype turned up a few times. The J gene is TRBJ2-7, the V gene TRBV27, with 9 bases fitting TRBD1. Germline CDR1 MNHEY, CDR2 SMNVEV (reference sequence). This CDR3 spans 16 amino acids. The V segment lost 3 bases and the J segment 4 bases; nucleotides outside the gene matches: 10. The CDR3 bases are TGTGCCAGCAGTTTCGGACCGGGACAGGGAACGTACGAGCAGTACTTC. This codes for CASSFGPGQGTYEQYF.

The gene calls are TRBV28 and TRBJ2-5; weak D call: TRBD1 (5 bases). V was shortened by 3 bases and J by 2 bases, with 16 bases between the two germline ends. Germline values: CDR1 MDHEN, CDR2 SYDVKM. The CDR3 length is 16 residues. The CDR3 nucleotides are TGTGCCAGCAGTTTCCCGACAGAGACGAGACAAGAGACCCAGTACTTC. It is translated as CASSFPTETRQETQYF. The whole variable domain, filled in from reference TRBV28 and TRBJ2-5, reads DVKVTQSSRYLVKRTGEKVFLECVQDMDHENMFWYRQDPGLGLRLIYFSYDVKMKEKGDIPEGYSVSREKKERFSLILESASTNQTSMYLCASSFPTETRQETQYFGPGTRLLVL.